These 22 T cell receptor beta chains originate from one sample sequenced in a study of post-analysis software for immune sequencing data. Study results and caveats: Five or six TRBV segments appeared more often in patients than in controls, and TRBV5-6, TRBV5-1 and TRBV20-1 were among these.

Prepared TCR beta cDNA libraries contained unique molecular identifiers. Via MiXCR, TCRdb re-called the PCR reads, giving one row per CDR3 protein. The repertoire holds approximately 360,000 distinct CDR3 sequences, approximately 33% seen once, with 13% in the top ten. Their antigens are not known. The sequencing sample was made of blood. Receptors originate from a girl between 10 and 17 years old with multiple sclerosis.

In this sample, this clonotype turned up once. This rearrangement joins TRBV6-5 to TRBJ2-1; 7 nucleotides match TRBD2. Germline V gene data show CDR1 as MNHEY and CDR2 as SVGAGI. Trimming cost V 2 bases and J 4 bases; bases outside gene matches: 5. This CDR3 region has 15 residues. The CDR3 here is CASSYAAGLYNEQFF. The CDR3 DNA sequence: TGTGCCAGCAGTTACGCAGCGGGACTGTACAATGAGCAGTTCTTC.

CDR3 sequence: CASTTGQGNTEAFF. DNA of the CDR3: TGTGCCAGCACCACGGGACAGGGCAACACTGAAGCTTTCTTT. V is TRBV28 and J is TRBJ1-1; 9 bases match TRBD1. Unmatched junction bases numbered 5, after V lost 7 bases and J lost 2 bases. Germline CDR1 MDHEN, CDR2 SYDVKM. This CDR3 contains 14 residues. Drawing the rest from reference TRBV28 and TRBJ1-1, the complete variable domain is DVKVTQSSRYLVKRTGEKVFLECVQDMDHENMFWYRQDPGLGLRLIYFSYDVKMKEKGDIPEGYSVSREKKERFSLILESASTNQTSMYLCASTTGQGNTEAFFGQGTRLTVV.

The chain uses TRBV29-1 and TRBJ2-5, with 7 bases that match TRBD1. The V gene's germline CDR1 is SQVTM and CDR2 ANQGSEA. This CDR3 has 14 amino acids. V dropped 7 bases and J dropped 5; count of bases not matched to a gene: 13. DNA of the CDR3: TGCAGCGCGAGACAGGGTTCAGGTCAGGAGACCCAGTACTTC. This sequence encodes CSARQGSGQETQYF.

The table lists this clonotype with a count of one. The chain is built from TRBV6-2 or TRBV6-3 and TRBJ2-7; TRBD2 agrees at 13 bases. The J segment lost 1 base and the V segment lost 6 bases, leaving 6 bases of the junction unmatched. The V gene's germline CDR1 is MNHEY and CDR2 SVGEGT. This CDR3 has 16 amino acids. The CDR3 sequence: CASRPRLAGGSYEQYF. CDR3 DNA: TGTGCCAGCAGACCCAGACTAGCGGGGGGTTCCTACGAGCAGTACTTC.

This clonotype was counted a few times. The CDR3 region is CASSTATGTTNEKLFF. As DNA, the CDR3 is TGTGCCAGCAGCACAGCAACAGGGACCACTAATGAAAAACTGTTTTTT. The J gene is TRBJ1-4, the V gene TRBV4-2; maybe TRBD1 (6 bases). CDR3 size: 16 residues. V lost 5 bases, J lost 2 bases, and 15 bases lay in between. Germline values: CDR1 LGHNA, CDR2 YNFKEQ.

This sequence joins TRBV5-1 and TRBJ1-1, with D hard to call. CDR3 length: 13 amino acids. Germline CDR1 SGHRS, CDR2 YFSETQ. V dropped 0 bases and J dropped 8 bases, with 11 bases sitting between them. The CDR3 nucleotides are TGCGCCAGCAGCTTGGAAGTAGGGCCGGAAGCTTTCTTT. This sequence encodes CASSLEVGPEAFF.

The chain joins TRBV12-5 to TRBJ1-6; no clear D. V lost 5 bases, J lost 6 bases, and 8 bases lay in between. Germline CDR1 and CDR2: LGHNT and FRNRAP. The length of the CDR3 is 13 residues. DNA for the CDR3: TGTGCTAGTGGTCCGCTCTTTAATTCACCCCTCCACTTT. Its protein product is CASGPLFNSPLHF.

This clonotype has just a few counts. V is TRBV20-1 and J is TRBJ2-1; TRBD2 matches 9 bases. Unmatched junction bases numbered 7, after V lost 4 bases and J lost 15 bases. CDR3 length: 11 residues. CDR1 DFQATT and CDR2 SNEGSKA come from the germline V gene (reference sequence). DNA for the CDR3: TGCAGTGCTATTCTTAGCGGGGGTCGGTTCTTC. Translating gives CSAILSGGRFF.

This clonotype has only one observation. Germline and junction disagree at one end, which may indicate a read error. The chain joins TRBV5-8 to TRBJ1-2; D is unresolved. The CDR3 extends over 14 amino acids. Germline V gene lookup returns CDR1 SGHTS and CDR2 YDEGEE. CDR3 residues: CAGSLEGVNYGYTF. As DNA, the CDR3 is TGTGCCGGCAGCTTGGAGGGAGTCAACTATGGCTACACCTTC.

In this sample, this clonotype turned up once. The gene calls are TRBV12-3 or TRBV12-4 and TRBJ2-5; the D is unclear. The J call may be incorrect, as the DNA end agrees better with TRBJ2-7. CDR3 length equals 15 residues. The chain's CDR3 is CASSLAVGEGYEQYF. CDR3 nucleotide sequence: TGTGCCAGCAGTTTAGCCGTAGGCGAAGGTTACGAGCAGTACTTC.

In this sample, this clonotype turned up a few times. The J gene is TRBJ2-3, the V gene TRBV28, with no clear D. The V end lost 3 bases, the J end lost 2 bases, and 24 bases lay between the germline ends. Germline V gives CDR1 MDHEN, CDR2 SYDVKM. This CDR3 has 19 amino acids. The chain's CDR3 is CASSFLRWSERGLTDTQYF. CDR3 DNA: TGTGCCAGCAGTTTCCTACGGTGGTCAGAAAGAGGTCTCACAGATACGCAGTATTTT. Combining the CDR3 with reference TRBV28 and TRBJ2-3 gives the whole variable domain DVKVTQSSRYLVKRTGEKVFLECVQDMDHENMFWYRQDPGLGLRLIYFSYDVKMKEKGDIPEGYSVSREKKERFSLILESASTNQTSMYLCASSFLRWSERGLTDTQYFGPGTRLTVL.

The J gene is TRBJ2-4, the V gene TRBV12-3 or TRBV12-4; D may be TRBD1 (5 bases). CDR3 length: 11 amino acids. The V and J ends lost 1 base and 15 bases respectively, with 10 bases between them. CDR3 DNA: TGTGCCAGCAGTTTAGATCAGGGTTGGTACTTC. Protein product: CASSLDQGWYF.

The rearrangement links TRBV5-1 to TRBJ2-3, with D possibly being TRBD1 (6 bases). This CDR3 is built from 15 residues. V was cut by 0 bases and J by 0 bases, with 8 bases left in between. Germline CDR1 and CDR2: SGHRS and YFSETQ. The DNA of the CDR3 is TGCGCCAGCAGCTTGGACGGACAGAGCACAGATACGCAGTATTTT. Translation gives CASSLDGQSTDTQYF.

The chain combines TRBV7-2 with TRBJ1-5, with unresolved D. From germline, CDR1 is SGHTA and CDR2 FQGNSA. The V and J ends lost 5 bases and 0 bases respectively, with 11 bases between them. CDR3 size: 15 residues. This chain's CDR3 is CASSPEGHSNQPQHF. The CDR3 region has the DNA TGTGCCAGCAGCCCAGAAGGTCATAGCAATCAGCCCCAGCATTTT.

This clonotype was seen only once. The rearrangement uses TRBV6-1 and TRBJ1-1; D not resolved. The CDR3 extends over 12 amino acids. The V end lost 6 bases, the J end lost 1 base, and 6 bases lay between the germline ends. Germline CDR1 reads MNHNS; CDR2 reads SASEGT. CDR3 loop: CASSRQNTEAFF. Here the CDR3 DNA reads TGTGCCAGCAGCAGACAGAACACTGAAGCTTTCTTT.

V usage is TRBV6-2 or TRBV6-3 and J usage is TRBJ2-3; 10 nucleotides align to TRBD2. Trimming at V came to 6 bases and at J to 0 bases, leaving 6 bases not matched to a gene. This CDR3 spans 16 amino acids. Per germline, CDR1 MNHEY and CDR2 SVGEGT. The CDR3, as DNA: TGTGCCAGCAGCTCCGGACTAGCGGCGAGCACAGATACGCAGTATTTT. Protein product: CASSSGLAASTDTQYF.

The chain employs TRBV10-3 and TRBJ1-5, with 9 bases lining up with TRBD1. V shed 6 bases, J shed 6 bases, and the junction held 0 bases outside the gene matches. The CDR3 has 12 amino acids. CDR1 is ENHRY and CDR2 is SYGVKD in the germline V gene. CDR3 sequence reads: CAIRDRGQPQHF. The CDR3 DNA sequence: TGTGCCATCAGGGACAGGGGTCAGCCCCAGCATTTT.

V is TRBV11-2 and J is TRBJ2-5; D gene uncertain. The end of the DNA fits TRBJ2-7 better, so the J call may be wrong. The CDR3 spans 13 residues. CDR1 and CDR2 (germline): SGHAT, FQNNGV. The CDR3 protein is CASSSLHLPEQYF. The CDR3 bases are TGTGCCAGCAGCTCGCTACACCTGCCCGAGCAGTACTTC.

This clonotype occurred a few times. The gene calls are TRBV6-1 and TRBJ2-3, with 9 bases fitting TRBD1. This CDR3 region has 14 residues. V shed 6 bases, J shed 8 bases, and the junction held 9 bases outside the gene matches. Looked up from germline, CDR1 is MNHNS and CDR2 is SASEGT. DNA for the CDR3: TGTGCCAGCAGCTCGGACAGGGGACTTGGTACGCAGTATTTT. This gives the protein CASSSDRGLGTQYF.

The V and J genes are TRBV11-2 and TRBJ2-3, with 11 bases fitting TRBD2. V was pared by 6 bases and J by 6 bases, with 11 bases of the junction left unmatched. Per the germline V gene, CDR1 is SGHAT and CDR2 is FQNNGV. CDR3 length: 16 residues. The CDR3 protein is CASRAPTSGVSDTQYF. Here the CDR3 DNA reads TGTGCCAGCAGGGCTCCGACTAGCGGGGTTTCGGATACGCAGTATTTT.

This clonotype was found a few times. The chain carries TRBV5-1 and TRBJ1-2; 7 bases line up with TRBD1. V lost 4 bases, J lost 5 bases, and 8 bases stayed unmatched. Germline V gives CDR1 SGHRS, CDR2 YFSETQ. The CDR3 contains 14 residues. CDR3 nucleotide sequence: TGCGCCAGCAGCCTAGGGACAGAGGATTATGGCTACACCTTC. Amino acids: CASSLGTEDYGYTF.

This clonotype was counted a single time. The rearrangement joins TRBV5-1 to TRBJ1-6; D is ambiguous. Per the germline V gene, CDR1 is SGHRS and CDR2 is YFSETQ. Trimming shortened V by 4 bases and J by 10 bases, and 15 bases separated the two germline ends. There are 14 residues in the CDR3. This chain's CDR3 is CASSVDSIESPLHF. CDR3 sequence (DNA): TGCGCCAGCAGCGTCGACTCAATTGAGTCACCCCTCCACTTT.